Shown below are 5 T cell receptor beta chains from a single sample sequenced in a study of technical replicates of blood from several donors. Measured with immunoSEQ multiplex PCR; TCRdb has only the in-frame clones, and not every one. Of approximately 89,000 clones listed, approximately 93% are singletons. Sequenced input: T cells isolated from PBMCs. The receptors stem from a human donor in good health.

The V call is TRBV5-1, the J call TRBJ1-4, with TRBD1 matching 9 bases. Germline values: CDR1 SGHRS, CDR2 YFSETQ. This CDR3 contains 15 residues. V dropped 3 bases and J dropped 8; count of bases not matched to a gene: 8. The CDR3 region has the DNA TGCGCCAGCAGCTCCGGGACAGGGAGAGCAGAAAAACTGTTTTTT. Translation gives CASSSGTGRAEKLFF.

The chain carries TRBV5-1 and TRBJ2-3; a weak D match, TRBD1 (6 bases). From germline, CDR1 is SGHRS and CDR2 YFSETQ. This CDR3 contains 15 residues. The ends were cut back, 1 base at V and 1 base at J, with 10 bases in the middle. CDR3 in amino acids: CASSLSAGGTDTQYF. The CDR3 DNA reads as TGCGCCAGCAGCTTGTCGGCAGGGGGCACAGATACGCAGTATTTT.

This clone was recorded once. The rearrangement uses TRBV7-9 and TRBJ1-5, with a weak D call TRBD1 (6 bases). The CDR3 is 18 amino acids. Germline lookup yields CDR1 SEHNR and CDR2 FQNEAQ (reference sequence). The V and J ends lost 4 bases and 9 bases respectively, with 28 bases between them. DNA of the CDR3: TGTGCCAGCAGCTACCACTTCGGCAGGCTGGGGGCCACGGGGCCCCAGCATTTT. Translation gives CASSYHFGRLGATGPQHF.

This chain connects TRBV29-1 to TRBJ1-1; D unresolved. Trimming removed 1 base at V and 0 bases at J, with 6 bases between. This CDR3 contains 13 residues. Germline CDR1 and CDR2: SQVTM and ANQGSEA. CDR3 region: CSVEVSVNTEAFF. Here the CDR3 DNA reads TGCAGCGTTGAAGTGAGTGTGAACACTGAAGCTTTCTTT.

The CDR3 protein is CASSLAGQPNYGYTF. In DNA form, the CDR3 reads TGTGCCAGCAGCTTAGCGGGACAGCCTAACTATGGCTACACCTTC. The chain joins TRBV7-9 to TRBJ1-2; 7 bases fit TRBD1. V lost 0 bases, J lost 0 bases, and 1 base stayed unmatched. The CDR3 consists of 15 residues. CDR1 and CDR2 from the germline V gene are SEHNR and FQNEAQ (reference sequence).